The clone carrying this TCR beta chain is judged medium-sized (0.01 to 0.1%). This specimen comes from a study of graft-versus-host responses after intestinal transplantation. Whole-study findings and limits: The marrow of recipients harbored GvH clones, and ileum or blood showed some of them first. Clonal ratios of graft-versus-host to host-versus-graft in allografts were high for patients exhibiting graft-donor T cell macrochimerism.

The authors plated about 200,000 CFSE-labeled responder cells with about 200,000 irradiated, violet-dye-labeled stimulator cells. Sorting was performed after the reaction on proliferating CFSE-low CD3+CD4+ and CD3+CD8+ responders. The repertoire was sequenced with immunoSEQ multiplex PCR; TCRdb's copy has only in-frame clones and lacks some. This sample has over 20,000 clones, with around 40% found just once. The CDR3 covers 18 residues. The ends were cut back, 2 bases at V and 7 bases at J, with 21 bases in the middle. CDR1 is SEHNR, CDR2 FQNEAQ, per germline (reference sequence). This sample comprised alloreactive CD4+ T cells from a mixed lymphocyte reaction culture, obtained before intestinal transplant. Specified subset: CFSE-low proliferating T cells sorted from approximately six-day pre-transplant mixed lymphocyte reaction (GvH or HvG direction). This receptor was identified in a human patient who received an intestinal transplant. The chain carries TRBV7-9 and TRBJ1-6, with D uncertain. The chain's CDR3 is CASSLLSYGSAGNSPLHF. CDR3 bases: TGTGCCAGCAGCTTATTGTCCTACGGGAGTGCGGGAAATTCACCCCTCCACTTT.